This TCR beta chain stems from a study of blood T cells in healthy people across ages. General observations from the study: Possibly confounding the expanded clonotype changes was the fact that donor CMV status was unknown. It was found that TCR beta diversity correlated strongly with the percentage of naive T cells.

Sample donors were healthy Caucasian individuals that came from Russia, aged roughly 6 to 100. The CDR3 totals 13 residues. Germline V gives CDR1 SGDLS, CDR2 YYNGEE. Details on this clonotype: Its antigen is currently unknown. A read error may explain this, as a much larger clone is one base away.

Next came a second PCR, run for about 7 to 12 cycles, which used a sample-barcoded 5' primer along with a J-beta primer mix. Each cDNA molecule, via a template-switch adaptor with 12 random nucleotides, was tagged. TCRdb ran MiXCR on the 5' RACE reads and lists one entry per CDR3 protein. The sample carries about 1 million distinct CDR3 sequences, 35% to 50% recorded once. The source of this sequence is a woman aged 60 to 75 in good health. The source material was blood. J is TRBJ2-1 and V is TRBV9; D possibly matches TRBD1 or TRBD2 (6 bases each). TRBJ2-7 explains the end of the DNA better; the J call may be wrong. CDR3 coding DNA: TGTGCCAGCAGCGGGAGGGGGTACAATGAGCAGTACTTC. Protein: CASSGRGYNEQYF.